This entry describes one T cell receptor (beta chain). This specimen belongs to a study of blood T cell repertoires in COVID-19. The CDR3 is made up of 15 amino acids. Losses at the gene ends were 3 bases for V and 5 bases for J; bases not matched to a gene: 8. CDR1 is KGHSH, CDR2 LQKENI, per germline. Measured with immunoSEQ multiplex PCR; TCRdb has only the in-frame clones, and not every one. The table shows 260,000 or so clones, with roughly 79% occurring only once. Sequencing was carried out using peripheral blood. The clonotype comes from a woman over 75 with COVID-19, enrolled during active disease. This rearrangement joins TRBV18 to TRBJ1-1; 8 bases match TRBD1. CDR3 sequence (DNA): TGTGCCAGCTCACCCAAGGCAGGGGGCTTGACTGAAGCTTTCTTT. Encoded protein: CASSPKAGGLTEAFF.